This T cell receptor beta chain was sequenced during a study of cytomegalovirus exposure and HLA in healthy donors. The germline gives CDR1 SGHNT, CDR2 YYREEE (reference sequence). The CDR3 is 20 residues long. Trimming removed 8 bases at V and 4 bases at J, with 37 bases between. Vbeta (60) and Jbeta (13) primers were used in the PCR. The protocol was immunoSEQ multiplex PCR, while the TCRdb copy is restricted to in-frame clones and leaves out a portion. Of over 150,000 clones listed, around 68% were seen once; the top ten hold 2.5% to 3.5%. The count of this clone is one. The chain combines TRBV5-4 with TRBJ2-7, with D possibly TRBD1 on 6 matching bases. This clonotype was sampled from a woman aged 35 to 49 in good health and CMV-seropositive. The specimen sequenced was PBMCs. The CDR3 loop reads CARRYKRWSASGQVHYEQYF. In DNA, the CDR3 is TGTGCCAGACGATACAAAAGGTGGTCGGCCTCGGGACAAGTGCATTACGAGCAGTACTTC.